This T cell receptor (beta chain) was identified during a study of graft-versus-host responses after intestinal transplantation. The overall study: Transplants were multivisceral, liver-intestinal, or isolated intestinal.

About this clone: The antigen is unknown.

Study results and limitations: Recipient-marrow GvH clones were detected, some having first appeared in ileum or blood. Some patients had graft-donor T cell macrochimerism. In their allografts, the ratios of graft-versus-host to host-versus-graft T cell clones were high.

Processing released intraepithelial and lamina propria lymphocytes from the graft tissue. Clones were sequenced by immunoSEQ multiplex PCR, and TCRdb holds only the in-frame ones, with some missing. Here the sample spans approximately 14,000 clones, just under 70% being singletons. Trimming pared 4 bases from V and 9 bases from J, leaving 13 bases between. Germline V gene sequence: CDR1 SGHTA, CDR2 FQGTGA. This CDR3 spans 13 amino acids. Specimen: ileum tissue, collected about 680 days after intestinal transplantation. The sequence was collected from a human patient who received an intestinal transplant, so some T cells may come from the graft donor. The V call is TRBV7-3, the J call TRBJ2-1, with D uncertain. The CDR3 here is CASSSQLGFEQFF. DNA of the CDR3: TGTGCCAGCAGCTCCCAATTAGGGTTTGAGCAGTTCTTC.